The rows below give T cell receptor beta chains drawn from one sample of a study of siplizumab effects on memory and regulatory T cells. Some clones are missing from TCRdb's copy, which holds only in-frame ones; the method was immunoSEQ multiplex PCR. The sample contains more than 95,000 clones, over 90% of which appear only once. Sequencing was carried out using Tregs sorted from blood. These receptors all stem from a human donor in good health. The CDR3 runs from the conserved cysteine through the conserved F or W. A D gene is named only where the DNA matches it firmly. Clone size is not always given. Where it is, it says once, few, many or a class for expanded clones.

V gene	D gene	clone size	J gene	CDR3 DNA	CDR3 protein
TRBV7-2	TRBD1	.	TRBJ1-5	TGTGCCAGCAGCTTGGGACAGGGGGCATCTCAGCCCCAGCATTTT	CASSLGQGASQPQHF
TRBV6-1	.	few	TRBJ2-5	TGTGCCAGCAGGAAGGGAGAGGAGACCCAGTACTTC	CASRKGEETQYF
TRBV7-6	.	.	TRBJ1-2	TGTGCCAGCAGCCGAGGGGGGAGGGCCCTTGAAAGCTATGGCTACACCTTC	CASSRGGRALESYGYTF
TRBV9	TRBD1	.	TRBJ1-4	TGTGCCAGCAGCGCCGGGACAGTTAATGAAAAACTGTTTTTT	CASSAGTVNEKLFF
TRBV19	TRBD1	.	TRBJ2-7	TGTGCCAGTAGTCGCAGGGGGCTAGTCTACGAGCAGTACTTC	CASSRRGLVYEQYF
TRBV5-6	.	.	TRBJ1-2	TGTGCCAGCAGCCCCTTGGACGGAAGAGGTGACACCTTC	CASSPLDGRGDTF
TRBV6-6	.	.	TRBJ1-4	TGTGCCAGCAGCCCCGTAGCCCATGAAAAACTGTTTTTT	CASSPVAHEKLFF
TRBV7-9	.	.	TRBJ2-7	TGTGCCAGCAGCTTATATATGGCTAGCATGAGAATAAGGACCTACGAGCAGTACTTC	CASSLYMASMRIRTYEQYF
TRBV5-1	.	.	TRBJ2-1	TGCGCCAGCAGCCCGGGACAGGGTGGGACTAGCGACCGGTCAGAGCAGTTCTTC	CASSPGQGGTSDRSEQFF
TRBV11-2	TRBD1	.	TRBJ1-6	TGTGCCAGCAGCTCCGACGACAGGGGGCCGTTGAATTCACCCCTCCACTTT	CASSSDDRGPLNSPLHF
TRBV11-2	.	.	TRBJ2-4	TGTGCCAGCAGCTTATTGCCTCGAGGGGCGGTGGCCAAAAACATTCAGTACTTC	CASSLLPRGAVAKNIQYF
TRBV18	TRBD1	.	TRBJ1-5	TGTGCCAGCTCACCCACGACAGGGGATCAGCCCCAGCATTTT	CASSPTTGDQPQHF
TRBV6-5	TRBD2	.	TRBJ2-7	TGTGCCAGCAGTTACTCGGGCGGGGGCTCCTACGAGCAGTACTTC	CASSYSGGGSYEQYF
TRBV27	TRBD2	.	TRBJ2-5	TGTGCCAGCAGCCTAAGGCCTAGCGGGAGGGAGACCCAGTACTTC	CASSLRPSGRETQYF
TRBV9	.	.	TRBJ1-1	TGTGCCAGCAGTAAGTCGGGCCCGAACACTGAAGCTTTCTTT	CASSKSGPNTEAFF
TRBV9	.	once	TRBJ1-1	TGTGCCAGCAGCGTAGCGGGGTTCACTGAAGCTTTCTTT	CASSVAGFTEAFF
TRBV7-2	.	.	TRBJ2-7	TGTGCCAGCAGCTTTACAGGGACTGGGAGGCAGTACTTC	CASSFTGTGRQYF
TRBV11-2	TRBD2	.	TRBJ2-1	TGTGCCAGCAGCCGAACCTCTGCGGGAGGCTACAATGAGCAGTTCTTC	CASSRTSAGGYNEQFF
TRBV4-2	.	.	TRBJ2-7	TGTGCCAGCAGCCAAGATCTTGGCAGGGCTGTCTCCTACGAGCAGTACTTC	CASSQDLGRAVSYEQYF
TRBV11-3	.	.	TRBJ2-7	TGTGCCAGCAGCTTAGGGGCCTCCTACGAGCAGTACTTC	CASSLGASYEQYF
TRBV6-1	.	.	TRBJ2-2	TGTGCCAGCCGGCGATTGGCAGCGAACACCGGGGAGCTGTTTTTT	CASRRLAANTGELFF
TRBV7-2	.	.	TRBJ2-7	TGTGCCAGCAGCTTAGCTCGACGGAACGAGCAGTACTTC	CASSLARRNEQYF
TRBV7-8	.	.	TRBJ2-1	TGTGCCAGCAGCCCCCATCTAGCAGGCAATGAGCAGTTCTTC	CASSPHLAGNEQFF
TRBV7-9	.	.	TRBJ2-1	TGTGCCAGCAGCTTAGTTGGGGGGAGGCGCCACAATGAGCAGTTCTTC	CASSLVGGRRHNEQFF
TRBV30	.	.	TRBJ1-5	TGTGCCTGGAGTGAGGGAAGCTACAATCAGCCCCAGCATTTT	CAWSEGSYNQPQHF
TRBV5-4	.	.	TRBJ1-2	TGTGTCAGCAGCTCGGCTGGGGGCCCTAACTATGGCTACACCTTC	CVSSSAGGPNYGYTF
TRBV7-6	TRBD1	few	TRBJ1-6	TGTGCCAGCAGCCGCCGGACAGGGGTGAATTCACCCCTCCACTTT	CASSRRTGVNSPLHF
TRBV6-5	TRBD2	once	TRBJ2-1	TGTGCCAGCAGTTACTCTTTAGCGGGCTCCTACAGGGAGCAGTTCTTC	CASSYSLAGSYREQFF
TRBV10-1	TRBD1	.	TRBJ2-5	TGCGCCAGCAGTGACGGACAGGGGAATTGGGAGACCCAGTACTTC	CASSDGQGNWETQYF
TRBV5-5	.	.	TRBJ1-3	TGTGCCAGCAGCTTGGTTAATCTCCGCTCTGGAAACACCATATATTTT	CASSLVNLRSGNTIYF
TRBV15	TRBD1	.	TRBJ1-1	TGTGCCACCAGCAGAGGGGGGACAGTTAGCGCCACTGAAGCTTTCTTT	CATSRGGTVSATEAFF
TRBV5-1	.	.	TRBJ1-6	TGCGCCAGCAGCTTAAGAGGCGAAGGGACACCCCTCCACTTT	CASSLRGEGTPLHF
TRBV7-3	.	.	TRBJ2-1	TGTGCCAGCAGCTCGAGACCCGGACAGCCCTACAATGAGCAGTTCTTC	CASSSRPGQPYNEQFF
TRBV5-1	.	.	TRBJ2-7	TGCGCCAGCAGCTTGTCGCAGGGAAGCTACGAGCAGTACTTC	CASSLSQGSYEQYF
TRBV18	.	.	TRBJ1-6	TGTGCCAGCTCACCACTTCGGCAGGGCGTCACTTCCAATTCACCCCTCCACTTT	CASSPLRQGVTSNSPLHF
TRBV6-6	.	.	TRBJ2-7	TGTGCCAGCAGTTACGTCGGACTTACGGAGCAGTACTTC	CASSYVGLTEQYF
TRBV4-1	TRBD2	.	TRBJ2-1	TGCGCCAGCAGCCAAGATTCGGGAGGTATCGGTGAGCAGTTCTTC	CASSQDSGGIGEQFF
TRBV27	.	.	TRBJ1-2	TGTGCCAGCAGTTTATTGGGAAACTATGGCTACACCTTC	CASSLLGNYGYTF